This T cell receptor beta chain was identified in a study of regulatory T cells in long-lasting Graves disease. Time point reported: persistent/refractory GD, antithyroid drugs over 5 years with positive TRAb. RNA isolated from PBMCs was used to make the TCR library. Researchers made TCR beta libraries by using iRepertoire HTBI primers and running Arm-PCR on CDR3 regions. TCRdb analysed the multiplex PCR reads with MiXCR anew, one entry per CDR3 protein. The data hold 650,000 to 850,000 distinct CDR3 sequences, with around 30% observed a single time. The CDR3 is 12 amino acids. The ends were cut back, 2 bases at V and 3 bases at J, with 8 bases in the middle. Germline V gives CDR1 DFQATT, CDR2 SNEGSKA (reference sequence).

The gene calls are TRBV20-1 and TRBJ2-7; TRBD2 is a possible D gene (5 bases). The clonotype comes from a female donor with Graves disease. Specimen: peripheral blood mononuclear cells (PBMCs), collected when the disease was refractory, from a patient treated with antithyroid drugs. The CDR3 region is CSARPSGYEQYF. Written as DNA, the CDR3 is TGCAGTGCTAGACCCAGCGGCTACGAGCAGTACTTC.